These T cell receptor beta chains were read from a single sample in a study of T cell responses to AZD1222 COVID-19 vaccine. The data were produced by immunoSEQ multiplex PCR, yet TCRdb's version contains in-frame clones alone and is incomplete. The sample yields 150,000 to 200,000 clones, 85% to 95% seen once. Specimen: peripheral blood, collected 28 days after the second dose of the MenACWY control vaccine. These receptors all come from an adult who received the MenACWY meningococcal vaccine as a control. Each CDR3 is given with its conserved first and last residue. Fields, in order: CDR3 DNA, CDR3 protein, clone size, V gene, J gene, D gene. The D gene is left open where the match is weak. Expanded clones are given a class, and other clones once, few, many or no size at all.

CDR3nt: TGTGCCAGCGGTGACAGGGAGAACTATGGCTACACCTTC
CDR3aa: CASGDRENYGYTF
abundance: NA
v_gene: TRBV6-1
j_gene: TRBJ1-2
d_gene: TRBD1

CDR3nt: TGCGCCAGCAGAGGACAGGGCCGCACTGAAGCTTTCTTT
CDR3aa: CASRGQGRTEAFF
abundance: NA
v_gene: TRBV10-1
j_gene: TRBJ1-1
d_gene: TRBD1

CDR3nt: TGTGCCAGCAGCCTCAAGGGGTCGACTGAAGCTTTCTTT
CDR3aa: CASSLKGSTEAFF
abundance: NA
v_gene: TRBV12-3/TRBV12-4
j_gene: TRBJ1-1
d_gene: NA

CDR3nt: TGTGCCAGCAGCTTAGGGGGCCCACACACTGAAGCTTTCTTT
CDR3aa: CASSLGGPHTEAFF
abundance: NA
v_gene: TRBV6-2/TRBV6-3
j_gene: TRBJ1-1
d_gene: TRBD1

CDR3nt: TGTGCCAGCAGCTCCCTGGGACAACTGAAGTCTGGCTACACCTTC
CDR3aa: CASSSLGQLKSGYTF
abundance: NA
v_gene: TRBV7-6
j_gene: TRBJ1-2
d_gene: NA

CDR3nt: TGTGCCAGCAGTGAAGAAGCGGGGTTGAGAAGCGAGCAGTACTTC
CDR3aa: CASSEEAGLRSEQYF
abundance: NA
v_gene: TRBV2
j_gene: TRBJ2-7
d_gene: TRBD2

CDR3nt: TGTGCCAGCAGCTTGGGACAGGGCGGATATCAGCCCCAGCATTTT
CDR3aa: CASSLGQGGYQPQHF
abundance: once
v_gene: TRBV6-6
j_gene: TRBJ1-5
d_gene: TRBD1

CDR3nt: TGTGCCATCAGTTCACTAGCGGCGGGGACAGATACGCAGTATTTT
CDR3aa: CAISSLAAGTDTQYF
abundance: NA
v_gene: TRBV10-3
j_gene: TRBJ2-3
d_gene: TRBD2

CDR3nt: TGCGCCAGCAGGGAAGGGACCGGCTACACCTTC
CDR3aa: CASREGTGYTF
abundance: NA
v_gene: TRBV5-1
j_gene: TRBJ1-2
d_gene: NA

CDR3nt: TGCGCCAGCAGCTTCAACATCGACGGCTACACCTTC
CDR3aa: CASSFNIDGYTF
abundance: NA
v_gene: TRBV5-1
j_gene: TRBJ1-2
d_gene: NA

CDR3nt: TGTGCCAGCAGCCTTCTCACGGGGGGCGGTGCAGATACGCAGTATTTT
CDR3aa: CASSLLTGGGADTQYF
abundance: NA
v_gene: TRBV7-2
j_gene: TRBJ2-3
d_gene: NA

CDR3nt: TGTGCCAGCTCACCCAGGCAGGACAATCAGCCCCAGCATTTT
CDR3aa: CASSPRQDNQPQHF
abundance: NA
v_gene: TRBV18
j_gene: TRBJ1-5
d_gene: NA

CDR3nt: TGTGCCTGGAGTCTTGGGATGAGCAATCAGCCCCAGCATTTT
CDR3aa: CAWSLGMSNQPQHF
abundance: NA
v_gene: TRBV30
j_gene: TRBJ1-5
d_gene: NA

CDR3nt: TGTGCCAGTGGGACTAGCGGACAAGAGACCCAGTACTTC
CDR3aa: CASGTSGQETQYF
abundance: NA
v_gene: TRBV7-8
j_gene: TRBJ2-5
d_gene: TRBD2

CDR3nt: TGTGCCAGCAGTGAACGTTACGCAGATGGCTACACCTTC
CDR3aa: CASSERYADGYTF
abundance: NA
v_gene: TRBV6-1
j_gene: TRBJ1-2
d_gene: NA

CDR3nt: TGCGCCAGCAGCCAAGCCCCAGGGCTTGAGCAGTACTTC
CDR3aa: CASSQAPGLEQYF
abundance: NA
v_gene: TRBV4-3
j_gene: TRBJ2-7
d_gene: NA

CDR3nt: TGTGCCAGCAGTGGGTCCACGAACTATGGCTACACCTTC
CDR3aa: CASSGSTNYGYTF
abundance: NA
v_gene: TRBV2
j_gene: TRBJ1-2
d_gene: NA

CDR3nt: TGTGCCAGCAACACAGGGGAAAGGTCTGAAGCTTTCTTT
CDR3aa: CASNTGERSEAFF
abundance: NA
v_gene: TRBV28
j_gene: TRBJ1-1
d_gene: TRBD1

CDR3nt: TGTGCCAGCAGTATGGGGGGGGCTGAGCAGTTCTTC
CDR3aa: CASSMGGAEQFF
abundance: NA
v_gene: TRBV2
j_gene: TRBJ2-1
d_gene: NA

CDR3nt: TGTGCCAGCAGCTTAGCTAGGCGAGAGACCCAGTACTTC
CDR3aa: CASSLARRETQYF
abundance: few
v_gene: TRBV7-8
j_gene: TRBJ2-5
d_gene: NA

CDR3nt: TGTGCCAGCAGCCAAGAGTGGGTGGCCCATTACGAGCAGTACTTC
CDR3aa: CASSQEWVAHYEQYF
abundance: NA
v_gene: TRBV4-2
j_gene: TRBJ2-7
d_gene: NA

CDR3nt: TGTGCCAGCAGACGCACCGGGACAGGGGATGGCTACACCTTC
CDR3aa: CASRRTGTGDGYTF
abundance: NA
v_gene: TRBV6-5
j_gene: TRBJ1-2
d_gene: TRBD1

CDR3nt: TGTGCCAGTAGGGGACTTTCCCGCGAGCAGTACTTC
CDR3aa: CASRGLSREQYF
abundance: once
v_gene: TRBV19
j_gene: TRBJ2-7
d_gene: NA

CDR3nt: TGTGCCAGCAGTTTACTCGGAAATCAGCCCCAGCATTTT
CDR3aa: CASSLLGNQPQHF
abundance: NA
v_gene: TRBV27
j_gene: TRBJ1-5
d_gene: NA

CDR3nt: TGTGCCAGCTCACCCGGCACTGAAGCTTTCTTT
CDR3aa: CASSPGTEAFF
abundance: NA
v_gene: TRBV18
j_gene: TRBJ1-1
d_gene: NA

CDR3nt: TGTGCCAGCAGCCCCGGGACCCAGTACTTC
CDR3aa: CASSPGTQYF
abundance: few
v_gene: TRBV7-8
j_gene: TRBJ2-5
d_gene: NA

CDR3nt: TGTGCCAGCAGCTCAGACAGGGCCAATGTTCCGGAAAAACTGTTTTTT
CDR3aa: CASSSDRANVPEKLFF
abundance: NA
v_gene: TRBV7-9
j_gene: TRBJ1-4
d_gene: TRBD1

CDR3nt: TGCGCCAGCAGCTTTGAGACAGGGGTCTACGAGCAGTACTTC
CDR3aa: CASSFETGVYEQYF
abundance: few
v_gene: TRBV5-1
j_gene: TRBJ2-7
d_gene: TRBD1

CDR3nt: TGTGCCAGCAGCCCCGCAAAGGGTTCTGGGGCCAACGTCCTGACTTTC
CDR3aa: CASSPAKGSGANVLTF
abundance: NA
v_gene: TRBV11-3
j_gene: TRBJ2-6
d_gene: NA

CDR3nt: TGTGCCAGCAGTTACCCGGGACACGCCGGCTACACCTTC
CDR3aa: CASSYPGHAGYTF
abundance: once
v_gene: TRBV6-5
j_gene: TRBJ1-2
d_gene: NA

CDR3nt: TGTGCCAGCAGTTCAATTATAGAGGGTCAGCCCCAGCATTTT
CDR3aa: CASSSIIEGQPQHF
abundance: NA
v_gene: TRBV28
j_gene: TRBJ1-5
d_gene: NA

CDR3nt: TGTGCCAGCAGCTTAGAAACAGCCGCTGGAAACACCATATATTTT
CDR3aa: CASSLETAAGNTIYF
abundance: once
v_gene: TRBV11-2
j_gene: TRBJ1-3
d_gene: NA

CDR3nt: TGTGCCAGCAGCCCCGGACTGAACACTGAAGCTTTCTTT
CDR3aa: CASSPGLNTEAFF
abundance: NA
v_gene: TRBV6-5
j_gene: TRBJ1-1
d_gene: NA

CDR3nt: TGTGCCAGCAGCCCTCTCCGGAACACTGAAGCTTTCTTT
CDR3aa: CASSPLRNTEAFF
abundance: once
v_gene: TRBV7-8
j_gene: TRBJ1-1
d_gene: NA

CDR3nt: TGTGCCAGCAGTTTATTGGGGGGGCCGTACTCACCCCTCCACTTT
CDR3aa: CASSLLGGPYSPLHF
abundance: NA
v_gene: TRBV27
j_gene: TRBJ1-6
d_gene: NA

CDR3nt: TGTGCCACCCGTAACCAGGAGACTAATGAAAAACTGTTTTTT
CDR3aa: CATRNQETNEKLFF
abundance: NA
v_gene: TRBV19
j_gene: TRBJ1-4
d_gene: NA

CDR3nt: TGTGCCAGCAAGGGGCGGGTGAACACTGAAGCTTTCTTT
CDR3aa: CASKGRVNTEAFF
abundance: few
v_gene: TRBV12-3/TRBV12-4
j_gene: TRBJ1-1
d_gene: NA

CDR3nt: TGTGCCAGCAGCCCATGGACAGGGGTGAACACTGAAGCTTTCTTT
CDR3aa: CASSPWTGVNTEAFF
abundance: NA
v_gene: TRBV5-4
j_gene: TRBJ1-1
d_gene: TRBD1

CDR3nt: TGCGCCAGCAGCCACACAACCGGACGCAGCCCTCAAAACATTCAGTACTTC
CDR3aa: CASSHTTGRSPQNIQYF
abundance: NA
v_gene: TRBV4-3
j_gene: TRBJ2-4
d_gene: NA

CDR3nt: TGTGCCAGCAGTGGTCTGGGGCTTGGCTACACCTTC
CDR3aa: CASSGLGLGYTF
abundance: NA
v_gene: TRBV25-1
j_gene: TRBJ1-2
d_gene: NA

CDR3nt: TGTGCCATCAGTGAGGCAGAGAACACTGAAGCTTTCTTT
CDR3aa: CAISEAENTEAFF
abundance: NA
v_gene: TRBV10-3
j_gene: TRBJ1-1
d_gene: NA

CDR3nt: TGTGCCAGCAGCTTGATGCAAGGAAGTAGGGAAAAACTGTTTTTT
CDR3aa: CASSLMQGSREKLFF
abundance: NA
v_gene: TRBV5-5
j_gene: TRBJ1-4
d_gene: NA

CDR3nt: TGTGCCAGCAGCCAAGTGACGGTCTCTGGAAACACCATATATTTT
CDR3aa: CASSQVTVSGNTIYF
abundance: NA
v_gene: TRBV3-1/TRBV3-2
j_gene: TRBJ1-3
d_gene: NA

CDR3nt: TGCGCCAGCAGCTTGGTGCCAGATCAGCCCCAGCATTTT
CDR3aa: CASSLVPDQPQHF
abundance: NA
v_gene: TRBV5-1
j_gene: TRBJ1-5
d_gene: NA

CDR3nt: TGTGCCAGCAGCTTAGGGAATTCACCCCTCCACTTT
CDR3aa: CASSLGNSPLHF
abundance: NA
v_gene: TRBV7-9
j_gene: TRBJ1-6
d_gene: NA

CDR3nt: TGTGCCAGCAGCCGCCGTAGGACGCCGTATGGCTACACCTTC
CDR3aa: CASSRRRTPYGYTF
abundance: NA
v_gene: TRBV7-8
j_gene: TRBJ1-2
d_gene: NA

CDR3nt: TGTGCCAGCAGCCAAACCGCGAACACTGAAGCTTTCTTT
CDR3aa: CASSQTANTEAFF
abundance: NA
v_gene: TRBV3-1/TRBV3-2
j_gene: TRBJ1-1
d_gene: NA

CDR3nt: TGTGCCAGCAGCCATGAGGGGGCCCTAAACTATGGCTACACCTTC
CDR3aa: CASSHEGALNYGYTF
abundance: NA
v_gene: TRBV3-1/TRBV3-2
j_gene: TRBJ1-2
d_gene: TRBD1

CDR3nt: TGTGCCAGCAGCTCAAGGGGAGTCGCGAATTCACCCCTCCACTTT
CDR3aa: CASSSRGVANSPLHF
abundance: NA
v_gene: TRBV5-4
j_gene: TRBJ1-6
d_gene: NA

CDR3nt: TGCGCCAGCAGGGGGACGGTAGCGGCGGGGGAGCTGTTTTTT
CDR3aa: CASRGTVAAGELFF
abundance: NA
v_gene: TRBV5-1
j_gene: TRBJ2-2
d_gene: NA